This is a list of T cell receptor beta chains from one sample in a study of blood T cell repertoires in COVID-19. Using immunoSEQ multiplex PCR, the repertoire was profiled, and TCRdb retains in-frame clones only, with some absent. The table records 270,000 or so clones, less than 85% of them present only once. The sample was peripheral blood. The receptors here all came from a woman aged 18-30 years with acute or convalescent COVID-19. Each CDR3 is given with its conserved first and last residue. Each record gives: V gene, D gene, clone size, J gene, CDR3 DNA, CDR3 protein. A D gene is named only where the DNA matches it firmly. Clone size appears in some rows only: once, few, many, or a class for an expanded clone.

TRBV6-6,TRBD1,-,TRBJ1-5,TGTGCCAGCAGCCTACAGGGGAATAGCAATCAGCCCCAGCATTTT,CASSLQGNSNQPQHF
TRBV5-1,TRBD2,once,TRBJ2-7,TGCGCCAGCAGCTTGGGGGGGACTAGACTAGTTAACGAGCAGTACTTC,CASSLGGTRLVNEQYF
TRBV5-1,-,once,TRBJ2-7,TGCGCCAGCCAACAGGGTAACGAGCAGTACTTC,CASQQGNEQYF
TRBV7-2,TRBD1,-,TRBJ1-4,TGTGCCAGCAGCCCGACAGGGGGGAATGAAAAACTGTTTTTT,CASSPTGGNEKLFF
TRBV29-1,TRBD1,-,TRBJ1-1,TGCACGGGGACAGGGGGCGGTGAAGCTTTCTTT,CTGTGGGEAFF
TRBV4-3,TRBD1,-,TRBJ1-5,TGCGCCAGCAGCCAGGGTCAGGGGGCGTTAAGTCAGCCCCAGCATTTT,CASSQGQGALSQPQHF
TRBV6-5,TRBD2,once,TRBJ2-7,TGTGCCAGCACCTCTAGCGGCTCCTACGAGCAGTACTTC,CASTSSGSYEQYF
TRBV6-5,TRBD1,-,TRBJ1-1,TGTGCCAGCCGGGACAGTTACACTGAAGCTTTCTTT,CASRDSYTEAFF
TRBV9,TRBD2,few,TRBJ2-5,TGTGCCAGCAGCGCCACCGGGACTAGCTCTTCGGAGACCCAGTACTTC,CASSATGTSSSETQYF
TRBV19,TRBD2,-,TRBJ2-3,TGTGCCAGTAGTATAAGGACTAGTGTCTCAGATACGCAGTATTTT,CASSIRTSVSDTQYF
TRBV27,TRBD1,once,TRBJ1-1,TGTGCCAGCAGTTTATCGGGACAGGGTTTCCTTGTGGGGACTGAAGCTTTCTTT,CASSLSGQGFLVGTEAFF
TRBV5-1,TRBD1,-,TRBJ2-5,TGCGCCAGCAGCTTGCCGGACAGGGTCGAGACCCAGTACTTC,CASSLPDRVETQYF
TRBV7-9,-,few,TRBJ2-5,TGTGCCAGCAGCTGGGGGCAGGGCAACCAAGAGACCCAGTACTTC,CASSWGQGNQETQYF